These 2 T cell receptor beta chains share one sample of origin, sequenced in a study of T cells in Graves' hyperthyroidism and ophthalmopathy. Regions amplified from RNA transcripts were the TCR beta CDR3 regions. During a first-round RT-PCR of the TCR CDR3, the HTBI primer set was used. TCRdb redid the calling of the multiplex PCR reads with MiXCR, one entry per CDR3 protein. In the table there are 300,000 to 450,000 distinct CDR3 sequences, about a sixth of which are singletons. Material for sequencing was blood. The receptors derive from a woman under 30 with Graves' hyperthyroidism that later progressed to Graves' ophthalmopathy.

This clonotype appeared many times. The chain is built from TRBV28 and TRBJ2-7; 9 bases match TRBD1. The CDR3 covers 14 residues. Trimming cost V 5 bases and J 3 bases; bases outside gene matches: 5. From germline, CDR1 is MDHEN and CDR2 SYDVKM. The CDR3 nucleotides read TGTGCCAGCAGTATCCCGGGACAGGGCTACGAGCAGTACTTC. Protein: CASSIPGQGYEQYF.

This clonotype was seen more than once but under ten times. The chain employs TRBV20-1 and TRBJ2-1, with TRBD2 identical over 10 bases. Germline V gene data show CDR1 as DFQATT and CDR2 as SNEGSKA (reference sequence). V lost 6 bases to trimming and J lost 9 bases; unmatched junction nucleotides: 17. The CDR3 length is 16 residues. CDR3 DNA sequence: TGCAGTGCCAGACGGCCTAGCGGGAGAGTTAAGGGTGAGCAGTTCTTC. Its protein is CSARRPSGRVKGEQFF.